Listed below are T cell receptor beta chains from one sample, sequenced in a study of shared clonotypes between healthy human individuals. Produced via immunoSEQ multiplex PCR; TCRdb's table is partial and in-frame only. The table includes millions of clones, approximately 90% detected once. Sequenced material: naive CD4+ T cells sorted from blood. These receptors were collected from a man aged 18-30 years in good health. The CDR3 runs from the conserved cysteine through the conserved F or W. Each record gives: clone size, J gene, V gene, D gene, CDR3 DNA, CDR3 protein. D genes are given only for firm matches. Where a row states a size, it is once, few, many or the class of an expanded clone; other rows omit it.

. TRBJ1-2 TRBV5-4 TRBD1 TGTGCCAGCAGCGACAGGGGCGACTATGGCTACACCTTC CASSDRGDYGYTF
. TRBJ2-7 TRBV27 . TGTGCCAGCAGTTTATACGGAATAGGCTACGAGCAGTACTTC CASSLYGIGYEQYF
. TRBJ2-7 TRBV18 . TGTGCCAGCTCACAACAGGAAGGATCCTACGAGCAGTACTTC CASSQQEGSYEQYF
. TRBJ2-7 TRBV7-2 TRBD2 TGTGCCAGCAGCCCCTTGGGGACTAGCGGGACCCCGGTCGAGCAGTACTTC CASSPLGTSGTPVEQYF
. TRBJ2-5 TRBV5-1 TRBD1 TGCGCCAGCAGCCGGGACAGGGGTGAGACCCAGTACTTC CASSRDRGETQYF
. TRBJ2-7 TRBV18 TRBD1 TGTGCCAGCTCACGGGACAGGGGGTGGGAGCAGTACTTC CASSRDRGWEQYF
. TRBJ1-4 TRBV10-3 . TGTGCCATCAGACCACAGGGTTCTAATGAAAAACTGTTTTTT CAIRPQGSNEKLFF
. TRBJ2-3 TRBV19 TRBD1 TGTGCCAGTAGCGACCGGGACAGGGGTTCAGATACGCAGTATTTT CASSDRDRGSDTQYF
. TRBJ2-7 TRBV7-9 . TGTGCCAGCAGCTTAGAGGGTAAGGCTACCGACGAGCAGTACTTC CASSLEGKATDEQYF
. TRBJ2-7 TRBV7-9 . TGTGCCAGCAGCTTCGGACACCTTACCTACGAGCAGTACTTC CASSFGHLTYEQYF
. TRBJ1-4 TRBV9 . TGTGCCAGCAGCGTCTCGCTGGGGCAGTCTAATGAAAAACTGTTTTTT CASSVSLGQSNEKLFF
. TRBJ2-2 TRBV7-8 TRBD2 TGTGCCAGCAGCCCCGGGACTAGCGGGGGGACCGGGGAGCTGTTTTTT CASSPGTSGGTGELFF
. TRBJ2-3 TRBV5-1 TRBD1 TGCGCCAGCAGCCCCGACAGGGGGCGCATCCCAGATACGCAGTATTTT CASSPDRGRIPDTQYF
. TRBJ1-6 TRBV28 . TGTGCCAGCAGTTTATATCCAGGGTCCCATTCACCCCTCCACTTT CASSLYPGSHSPLHF
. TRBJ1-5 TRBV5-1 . TGCGCCAGCAGCCCATCCCCAAGGGATTCAGGTCAGCCCCAGCATTTT CASSPSPRDSGQPQHF
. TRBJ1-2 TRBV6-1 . TGTGCCAGCAGTGAAGCCCAAGGACCCTATGGCTACACCTTC CASSEAQGPYGYTF
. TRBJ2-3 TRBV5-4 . TGTGCCAGCAGCCGTACGTTATACACTCGTTCGTTTGGGGATACGCAGTATTTT CASSRTLYTRSFGDTQYF
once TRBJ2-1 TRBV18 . TGTGCCAGCTCCGGGACGGATGACTCCTACAATGAGCAGTTCTTC CASSGTDDSYNEQFF
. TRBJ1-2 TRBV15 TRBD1 TGTGCCACCAGCATCGGGACAGCGCCTGGCTACACCTTC CATSIGTAPGYTF
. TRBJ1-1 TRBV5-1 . TGCGCCAGCAGCCCCGTTCTGGGTGACACTGAAGCTTTCTTT CASSPVLGDTEAFF
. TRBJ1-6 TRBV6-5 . TGTGCCAGCAGTTTGGACAGCCGGAATTCACCCCTCCACTTT CASSLDSRNSPLHF
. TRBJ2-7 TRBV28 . TGTGCCAGCAGTCCCATAGGAACAGGTTGGTCCTACGAGCAGTACTTC CASSPIGTGWSYEQYF
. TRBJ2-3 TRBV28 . TGTGCCAGCAGCAGGACCCCGGGCGCAGATACGCAGTATTTT CASSRTPGADTQYF
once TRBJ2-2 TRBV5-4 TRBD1 TGTGCCAGCAGCTTGGCCCAGGGGGCACCGAACACCGGGGAGCTGTTTTTT CASSLAQGAPNTGELFF
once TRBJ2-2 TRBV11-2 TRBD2 TGTGCCAGCAGCCCGATTAGCGGGAAGGCCGGGGAGCTGTTTTTT CASSPISGKAGELFF
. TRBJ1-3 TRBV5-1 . TGCGCCAGCAGACAGGGAGAAGCTGGAAACACCATATATTTT CASRQGEAGNTIYF
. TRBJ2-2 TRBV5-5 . TGTGCCAGCAGCAGCATGAGGCCTCGCGGCGGGGAGCTGTTTTTT CASSSMRPRGGELFF
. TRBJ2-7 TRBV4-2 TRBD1 TGTGCCAGCCGAACCGGGACAGGGAGCTCCTACGAGCAGTACTTC CASRTGTGSSYEQYF
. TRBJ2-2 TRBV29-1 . TGCAGCGTCGACAGGCAGGGTACCGGGGAGCTGTTTTTT CSVDRQGTGELFF
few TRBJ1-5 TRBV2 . TGTGCCAGCAGTCTCTCCCAGCCCCAGCATTTT CASSLSQPQHF
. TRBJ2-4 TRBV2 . TGTGCCAGCAGTGAAGACGAGGGAAGAAACATTCAGTACTTC CASSEDEGRNIQYF
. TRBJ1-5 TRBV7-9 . TGTGCCAGCAGCTTAGCGGGGCAGCCCCAGCATTTT CASSLAGQPQHF
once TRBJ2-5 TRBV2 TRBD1 TGTGCCAGCAGTGACCGGACAGGGGAAGAGACCCAGTACTTC CASSDRTGEETQYF
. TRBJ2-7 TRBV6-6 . TGTGCCAGCAGGAACCAAGCGGTTCTCTCCTACGAGCAGTACTTC CASRNQAVLSYEQYF
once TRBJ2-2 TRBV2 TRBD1 TGTGCCAGCAGGCGACAGGGTAGGGCCGGGGAGCTGTTTTTT CASRRQGRAGELFF
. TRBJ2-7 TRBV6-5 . TGTGCCAGCACGAAGGGGTACGAGCAGTACTTC CASTKGYEQYF
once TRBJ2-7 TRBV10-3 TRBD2 TGTGCCATCAGTACGGGACTAGCGGGAGAAAATCTCTTCTACGAGCAGTACTTC CAISTGLAGENLFYEQYF
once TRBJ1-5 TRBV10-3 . TGTGCCATCAAGGGGGATAGCAATCAGCCCCAGCATTTT CAIKGDSNQPQHF
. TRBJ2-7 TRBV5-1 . TGCGCCAGCAGCTTCACAGGTACTCCGGGCTACGAGCAGTACTTC CASSFTGTPGYEQYF
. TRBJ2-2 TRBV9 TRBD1 TGTGCCAGCAAGGAAAGGGGGACAGGGGGGAACACCGGGGAGCTGTTTTTT CASKERGTGGNTGELFF
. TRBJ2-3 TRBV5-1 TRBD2 TGCGCCAGCAGCTTGGAGGTAGCGGGGGTTTCAGATACGCAGTATTTT CASSLEVAGVSDTQYF
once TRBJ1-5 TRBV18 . TGTGCCAGCTCACTCTCCAGGGTTCCGAATCAGCCCCAGCATTTT CASSLSRVPNQPQHF
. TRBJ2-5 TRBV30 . TGTGCCTGGAGTGTAGTCAAGGACCGGGCACCTGCTGGGACCCAGTACTTC CAWSVVKDRAPAGTQYF
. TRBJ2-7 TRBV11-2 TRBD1 TGTGCCAGCAGCTTAGCCCCGACAGGGATTCGGTACGAGCAGTACTTC CASSLAPTGIRYEQYF
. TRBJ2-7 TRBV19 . TGTGCCAGTAGTATAACCGGGACCTCCTACGAGCAGTACTTC CASSITGTSYEQYF
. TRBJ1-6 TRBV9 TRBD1 TGTGCCAGCAGCGCGGGACAGGGCCCTAATTCACCCCTCCACTTT CASSAGQGPNSPLHF
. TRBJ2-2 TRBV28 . TGTGCCAGCAGACCTTCAGGGACCAACACCGGGGAGCTGTTTTTT CASRPSGTNTGELFF
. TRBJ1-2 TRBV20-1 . TGCAGTGCTAGCCGGGATGGCTACACCTTC CSASRDGYTF
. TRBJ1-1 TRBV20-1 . TGCAGTGCTAATGGCGGGACTGAAGCTTTCTTT CSANGGTEAFF
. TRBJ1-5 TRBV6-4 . TGTGCCACCAGATGGCTCAGGCAGCCCCAGCATTTT CATRWLRQPQHF
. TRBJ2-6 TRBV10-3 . TGTGCCATCGGGACCCCTGGGGCCAACGTCCTGACTTTC CAIGTPGANVLTF
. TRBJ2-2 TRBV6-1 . TGTGCCAGCAGCACAGGGAAGGCTGGAGGCGGGGAGCTGTTTTTT CASSTGKAGGGELFF
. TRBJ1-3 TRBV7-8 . TGTGCCAGCAGCTTAGCGTCGGTCCTAATCTCTGGAAACACCATATATTTT CASSLASVLISGNTIYF
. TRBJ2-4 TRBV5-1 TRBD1 TGCGCCAGCAGCTACCTAACACCGATGACAGGGGGGAACATTCAGTACTTC CASSYLTPMTGGNIQYF
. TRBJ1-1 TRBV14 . TGTGCCAGCAGCCAGGGGGTAAACGCTGAAGCTTTCTTT CASSQGVNAEAFF
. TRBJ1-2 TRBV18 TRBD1 TGTGCCAGCTCAGCGGGACAGACGATCTATGGCTACACCTTC CASSAGQTIYGYTF
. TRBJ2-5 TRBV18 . TGTGCCAGCTCACCTCGAGGGCGAGAGACCCAGTACTTC CASSPRGRETQYF